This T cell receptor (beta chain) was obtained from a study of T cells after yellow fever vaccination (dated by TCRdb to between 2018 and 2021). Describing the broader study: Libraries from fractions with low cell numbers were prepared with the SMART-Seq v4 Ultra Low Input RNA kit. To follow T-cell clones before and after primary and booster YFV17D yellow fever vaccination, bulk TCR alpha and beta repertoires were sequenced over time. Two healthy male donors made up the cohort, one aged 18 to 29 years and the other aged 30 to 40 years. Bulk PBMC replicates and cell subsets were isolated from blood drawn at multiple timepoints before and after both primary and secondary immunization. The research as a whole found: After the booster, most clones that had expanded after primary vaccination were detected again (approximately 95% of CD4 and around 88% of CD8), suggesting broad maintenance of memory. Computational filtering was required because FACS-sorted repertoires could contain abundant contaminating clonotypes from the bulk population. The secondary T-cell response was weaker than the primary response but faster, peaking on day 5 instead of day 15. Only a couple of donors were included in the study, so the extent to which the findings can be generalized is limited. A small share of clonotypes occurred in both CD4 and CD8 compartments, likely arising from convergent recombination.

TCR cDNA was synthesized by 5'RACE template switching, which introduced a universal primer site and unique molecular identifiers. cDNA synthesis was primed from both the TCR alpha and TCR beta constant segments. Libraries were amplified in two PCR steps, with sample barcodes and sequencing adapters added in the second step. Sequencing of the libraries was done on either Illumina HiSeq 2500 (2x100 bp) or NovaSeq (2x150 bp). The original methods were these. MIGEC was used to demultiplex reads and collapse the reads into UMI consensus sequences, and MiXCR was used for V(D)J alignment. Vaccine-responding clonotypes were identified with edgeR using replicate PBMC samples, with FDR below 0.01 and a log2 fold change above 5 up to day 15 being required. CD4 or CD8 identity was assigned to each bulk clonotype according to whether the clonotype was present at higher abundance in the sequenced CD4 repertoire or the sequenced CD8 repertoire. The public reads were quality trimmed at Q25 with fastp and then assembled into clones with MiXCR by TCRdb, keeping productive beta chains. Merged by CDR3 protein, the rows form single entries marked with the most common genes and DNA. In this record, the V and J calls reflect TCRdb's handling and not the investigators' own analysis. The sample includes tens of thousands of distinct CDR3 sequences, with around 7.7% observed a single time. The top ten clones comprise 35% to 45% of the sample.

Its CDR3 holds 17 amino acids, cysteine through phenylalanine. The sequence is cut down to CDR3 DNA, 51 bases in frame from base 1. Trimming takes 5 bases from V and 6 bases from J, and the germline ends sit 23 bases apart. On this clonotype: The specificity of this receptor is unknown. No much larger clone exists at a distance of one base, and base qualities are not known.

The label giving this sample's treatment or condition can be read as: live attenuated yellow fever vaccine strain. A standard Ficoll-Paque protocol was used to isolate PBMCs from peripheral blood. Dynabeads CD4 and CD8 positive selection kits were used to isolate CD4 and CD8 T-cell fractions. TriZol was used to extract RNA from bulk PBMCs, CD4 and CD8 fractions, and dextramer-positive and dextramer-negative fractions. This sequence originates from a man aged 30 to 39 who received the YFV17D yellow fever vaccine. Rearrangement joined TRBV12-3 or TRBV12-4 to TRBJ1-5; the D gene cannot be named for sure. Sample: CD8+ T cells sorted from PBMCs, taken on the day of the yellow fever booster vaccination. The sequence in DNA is TGTGCCAGCAGTCCAGTCGAGGTGGACCCCGCCAGTCAGCCCCAGCATTTT. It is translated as CASSPVEVDPASQPQHF.